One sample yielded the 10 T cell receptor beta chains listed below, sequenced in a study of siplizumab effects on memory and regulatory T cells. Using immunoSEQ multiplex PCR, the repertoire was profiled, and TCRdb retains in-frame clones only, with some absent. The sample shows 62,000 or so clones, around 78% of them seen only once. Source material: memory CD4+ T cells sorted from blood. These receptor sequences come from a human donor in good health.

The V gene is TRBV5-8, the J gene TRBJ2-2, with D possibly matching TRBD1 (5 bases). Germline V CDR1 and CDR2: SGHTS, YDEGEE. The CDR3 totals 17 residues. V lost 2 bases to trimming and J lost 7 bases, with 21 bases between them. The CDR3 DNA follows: TGTGCCAGCAGCTTACGATGGCAGGGCGCTCGAAACGGGGAGCTGTTTTTT. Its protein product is CASSLRWQGARNGELFF.

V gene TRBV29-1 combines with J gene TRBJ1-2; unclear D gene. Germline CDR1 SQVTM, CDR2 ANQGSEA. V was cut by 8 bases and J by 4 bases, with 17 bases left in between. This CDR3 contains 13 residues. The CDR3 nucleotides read TGCAGCTTCTCACCCCGCGAGGGCTATGGCTACACCTTC. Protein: CSFSPREGYGYTF.

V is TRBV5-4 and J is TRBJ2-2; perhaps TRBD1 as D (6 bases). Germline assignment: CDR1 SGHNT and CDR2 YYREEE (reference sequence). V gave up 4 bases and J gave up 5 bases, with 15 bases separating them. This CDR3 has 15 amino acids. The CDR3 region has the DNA TGTGCCAGCAGCCTTCGGACAGTAGTAACCGGGGAGCTGTTTTTT. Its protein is CASSLRTVVTGELFF.

CDR3 residues: CASRPGRESGELFF. The CDR3 DNA reads as TGTGCCAGCAGACCAGGCAGGGAATCCGGGGAGCTGTTTTTT. V usage is TRBV7-9 and J usage is TRBJ2-2, with D maybe TRBD1 (5 bases). The germline V gene encodes CDR1 SEHNR and CDR2 FQNEAQ (reference sequence). The CDR3 has 14 amino acids. Deletions cut 6 bases from V and 6 bases from J, with 14 bases between.

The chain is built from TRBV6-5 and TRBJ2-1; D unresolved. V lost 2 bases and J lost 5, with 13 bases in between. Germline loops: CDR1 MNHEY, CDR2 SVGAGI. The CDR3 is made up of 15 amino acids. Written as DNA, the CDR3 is TGTGCCAGCAGTTACAGCACTAACCTAAACAATGAGCAGTTCTTC. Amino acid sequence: CASSYSTNLNNEQFF.

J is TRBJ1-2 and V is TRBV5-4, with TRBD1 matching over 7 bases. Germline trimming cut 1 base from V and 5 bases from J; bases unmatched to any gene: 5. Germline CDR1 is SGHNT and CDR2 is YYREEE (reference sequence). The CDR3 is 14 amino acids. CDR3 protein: CASSLYNRGYGYTF. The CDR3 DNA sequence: TGTGCCAGCAGCTTGTATAACAGGGGTTATGGCTACACCTTC.

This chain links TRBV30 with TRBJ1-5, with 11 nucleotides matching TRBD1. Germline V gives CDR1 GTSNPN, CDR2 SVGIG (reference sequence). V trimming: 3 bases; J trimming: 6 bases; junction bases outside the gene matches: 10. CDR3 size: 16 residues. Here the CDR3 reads CAWRGQGGVWSQPQHF. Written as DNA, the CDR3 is TGTGCCTGGAGGGGACAGGGGGGGGTGTGGAGTCAGCCCCAGCATTTT.

The CDR3 region has the DNA TGCGCCAGCAGCTCGCCAGATACGCAGTATTTT. It specifies CASSSPDTQYF. The chain is built from TRBV5-1 and TRBJ2-3; D gene unclear. Germline CDR1 reads SGHRS; CDR2 reads YFSETQ. The CDR3 sequence is 11 residues long. V was trimmed by 3 bases and J by 4 bases, leaving 3 bases between them.

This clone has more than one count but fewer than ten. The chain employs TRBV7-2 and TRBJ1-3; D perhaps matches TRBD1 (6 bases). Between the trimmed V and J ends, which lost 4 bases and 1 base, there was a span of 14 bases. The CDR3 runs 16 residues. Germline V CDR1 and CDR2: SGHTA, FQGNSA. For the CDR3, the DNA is TGTGCCAGCAGCTCTGGGGGCTCCTCATCTGGAAACACCATATATTTT. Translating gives CASSSGGSSSGNTIYF.

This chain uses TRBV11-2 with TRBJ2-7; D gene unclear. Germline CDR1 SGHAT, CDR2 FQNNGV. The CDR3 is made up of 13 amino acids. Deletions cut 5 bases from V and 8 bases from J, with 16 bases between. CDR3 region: CASSPEPGRQQYF. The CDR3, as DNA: TGTGCCAGCAGCCCGGAACCGGGCCGCCAGCAGTACTTC.